The next 29 T cell receptor beta chains were all read from a single sample in a study of blood T cells in healthy people across ages. Then a second PCR, running about 6 to 12 cycles, was carried out with a sample-barcoded 5' primer and a J-beta primer mix. TCRdb re-called the 5' RACE reads through MiXCR, storing one row per CDR3 protein. The table shows around 1,000,000 distinct CDR3 sequences, with 35% to 45% occurring only once. The specimen was blood. The receptor set was obtained from a man aged 18 to 29 in good health.

The V call is TRBV10-3, the J call TRBJ1-5; weak D call: TRBD1 (5 bases). CDR1 ENHRY and CDR2 SYGVKD come from the germline V gene. V was cut by 6 bases and J by 0 bases, with 15 bases left in between. The length of the CDR3 is 16 residues. CDR3 in amino acids: CAISGGGPYSNQPQHF. The CDR3 DNA reads TGTGCCATCAGCGGGGGAGGCCCCTATAGCAATCAGCCCCAGCATTTT.

The gene calls are TRBV6-5 and TRBJ1-1, with 7 bases identical to TRBD1. The CDR3 spans 16 residues. Trimming took 5 bases from V and 4 from J; bases not matched to a gene: 13. Per the germline V gene, CDR1 is MNHEY and CDR2 is SVGAGI. The DNA of the CDR3 is TGTGCCAGCAGTCTACTCTTGGGCAGGGGGATCACTGAAGCTTTCTTT. Translation: CASSLLLGRGITEAFF.

This chain connects TRBV6-2 or TRBV6-3 to TRBJ1-1; no reliable D call. The CDR3 sequence is 14 residues long. Germline values: CDR1 MNHEY, CDR2 SVGEGT. The V end was cut by 2 bases, the J end by 4 bases, with 11 bases between. The CDR3 is CASSYVGSGTEAFF. In nucleotides, the CDR3 is TGTGCCAGCAGTTACGTTGGATCAGGCACTGAAGCTTTCTTT.

This clonotype was detected only a few times. The J gene is TRBJ1-2, the V gene TRBV9; 7 bases agree with TRBD1. Looked up from germline, CDR1 is SGDLS and CDR2 is YYNGEE. Germline trimming cut 0 bases from V and 6 bases from J; bases unmatched to any gene: 5. This CDR3 has 14 residues. CDR3 in amino acids: CASSVATGADGYTF. The CDR3 coding sequence is TGTGCCAGCAGCGTAGCTACAGGGGCGGATGGCTACACCTTC.

This rearrangement joins TRBV20-1 to TRBJ2-1; no reliable D call. This CDR3 region has 13 residues. Germline V gene sequence: CDR1 DFQATT, CDR2 SNEGSKA (reference sequence). V gave up 0 bases and J gave up 8 bases, with 11 bases separating them. The CDR3 DNA is TGCAGTGCTAGAGATACCCTAGTGGATGAGCAGTTCTTC. It encodes CSARDTLVDEQFF.

This clonotype was counted between two and nine times. This rearrangement joins TRBV5-1 to TRBJ2-5; tentatively, D is TRBD1 or TRBD2 (5 bases each). The V end was cut by 2 bases, the J end by 5 bases, with 10 bases between. CDR3 length: 13 amino acids. Looked up from germline, CDR1 is SGHRS and CDR2 is YFSETQ. Written as DNA, the CDR3 is TGCGCCAGCAGCTTCGGGGCGATGGAGACCCAGTACTTC. Protein: CASSFGAMETQYF.

This clonotype was counted a few times. This rearrangement joins TRBV14 to TRBJ1-1; D is undetermined. Germline CDR1 reads SGHDN; CDR2 reads FVKESK. The V end lost 1 base, the J end lost 1 base, and 10 bases lay between the germline ends. This CDR3 is built from 15 residues. The CDR3 spells CASSQVSHRNTEAFF. CDR3 nucleotide sequence: TGTGCCAGCAGCCAAGTATCCCACCGGAACACTGAAGCTTTCTTT.

The chain combines TRBV4-1 with TRBJ1-2; 7 nucleotides agree with TRBD1. Germline CDR1 and CDR2: MGHRA and YSYEKL. The CDR3 spans 13 residues. The J segment lost 4 bases and the V segment lost 8 bases, leaving 7 bases of the junction unmatched. The CDR3 loop reads CASRSAGGYGYTF. As DNA, the CDR3 is TGCGCCAGCCGGTCTGCAGGGGGCTATGGCTACACCTTC.

The V and J genes are TRBV5-1 and TRBJ2-1, with 11 positions matching TRBD1. Germline values: CDR1 SGHRS, CDR2 YFSETQ. V was clipped by 3 bases and J by 8 bases; unmatched bases: 7. This CDR3 spans 15 amino acids. CDR3 DNA sequence: TGCGCCAGCAGCTGGGGGGACAGGGGGATCGATGAGCAGTTCTTC. Its protein is CASSWGDRGIDEQFF. Variable domain in full (rest from reference TRBV5-1 and TRBJ2-1): KAGVTQTPRYLIKTRGQQVTLSCSPISGHRSVSWYQQTPGQGLQFLFEYFSETQRNKGNFPGRFSGRQFSNSRSEMNVSTLELGDSALYLCASSWGDRGIDEQFFGPGTRLTVL.

A word on this clonotype: Mismatch with germline at one junction end may stem from a read error. The gene calls are TRBV3-1 and TRBJ2-1; D might be TRBD2 (6 bases). Per the germline V gene, CDR1 is LGHDT and CDR2 is YNNKEL (reference sequence). The CDR3 loop spans 14 amino acids. In DNA, the CDR3 is TGTGCCAGCAGCCCCGGGAGCTCCTACAATGAGCAGCACTTC. Protein sequence: CASSPGSSYNEQHF.

This chain links TRBV12-3 or TRBV12-4 with TRBJ2-3; D is perhaps TRBD1 or TRBD2 (5 bases each). The CDR3 length is 14 residues. The V end was cut by 5 bases, the J end by 1 base, with 10 bases between. In DNA form, the CDR3 reads TGTGCCAGCAGTGTGGGGGTCCGCACAGATACGCAGTATTTT. It specifies CASSVGVRTDTQYF.

The chain employs TRBV6-5 and TRBJ2-7; D is unresolved. Trimming pared 6 bases from V and 4 bases from J, leaving 13 bases between. The CDR3 runs to 13 residues. The germline CDR1 and CDR2 sequences are MNHEY and SVGAGI. The DNA for the CDR3 is TGTGCCAGCAGGGCAAAAGGCAGTTACGAGCAGTACTTC. Translating it yields CASRAKGSYEQYF.

The chain uses TRBV5-6 and TRBJ2-1, with 8 bases identical to TRBD2. This CDR3 is 15 amino acids long. Per the germline V gene, CDR1 is SGHDT and CDR2 is YYEEEE. The V gene end was trimmed by 0 bases and the J gene end by 6 bases; junction bases not matched to a gene: 5. CDR3 amino acids: CASSLAGGAGNEQFF. The CDR3 DNA sequence: TGTGCCAGCAGCTTGGCCGGGGGGGCTGGCAATGAGCAGTTCTTC.

This clonotype has ten or more counts. The chain is built from TRBV5-1 and TRBJ2-5; 10 bases map to TRBD1. The CDR3 runs to 14 residues. Germline CDR1 SGHRS, CDR2 YFSETQ. V shed 4 bases, J shed 5 bases, and the junction held 5 bases outside the gene matches. CDR3 sequence: CASSTDRGRETQYF. The CDR3 DNA sequence: TGCGCCAGCAGCACCGACAGGGGGCGGGAGACCCAGTACTTC.

This clonotype showed up just a few times. The chain has TRBV7-3 and TRBJ2-3, with D unresolved. V shed 11 bases and J shed 1 base, with 13 bases lying between them. There are 13 residues in the CDR3. Germline CDR1 is SGHTA and CDR2 is FQGTGA. CDR3 region: CACQSLGTDTQYF. In nucleotides, the CDR3 is TGTGCCTGCCAGAGCCTGGGCACAGATACGCAGTATTTT.

This clonotype was picked up many times. This chain joins TRBV5-6 and TRBJ2-7; 9 nucleotides line up with TRBD1. The CDR3 runs 14 residues. Germline V gene data show CDR1 as SGHDT and CDR2 as YYEEEE. J gave up 4 bases and V 2 bases, and 4 bases lay outside the gene matches. The CDR3 loop is CASSFGTGLYEQYF. The CDR3 DNA follows: TGTGCCAGCAGCTTTGGGACAGGGTTGTACGAGCAGTACTTC.

With respect to this clonotype: Here the CDR3 omits its conserved ending phenylalanine or tryptophan, so a read error is the likely source. The rearrangement joins TRBV5-6 to TRBJ2-5; maybe TRBD1 (7 bases). The CDR3 extends over 15 amino acids. Germline V gene data show CDR1 as SGHDT and CDR2 as YYEEEE. The V and J ends lost 0 bases and 2 bases respectively, with 11 bases between them. The CDR3 DNA sequence: TGTGCCAGCAGCTTGGACGCGGGACAGCAAGAGACCCAGTACATC. Amino acid sequence: CASSLDAGQQETQYI.

This clonotype appeared many times. This chain uses TRBV10-3 with TRBJ2-1, with 8 bases lining up with TRBD2. Germline CDR1 and CDR2: ENHRY and SYGVKD. Trimming cost V 2 bases and J 8 bases; bases outside gene matches: 5. The CDR3 spans 14 residues. The CDR3 region has the DNA TGTGCCATCAGTGAGGTCACTAGCGGAGATGAGCAGTTCTTC. Translated: CAISEVTSGDEQFF.

This chain connects TRBV29-1 to TRBJ2-7; TRBD1 is a possible D gene (5 bases). Germline lookup yields CDR1 SQVTM and CDR2 ANQGSEA. The CDR3 is made up of 17 amino acids. Trimming stripped 6 bases from V and 3 bases from J, with 27 bases between. This CDR3 reads CSVGKVRDRSHLYEQYF. The CDR3 nucleotides read TGCAGCGTGGGGAAAGTCAGGGATAGGAGCCACCTCTACGAGCAGTACTTC.

The CDR3, as DNA: TGTGCCAGCAGCACTCGACAGGGCCGCAATCAGCCCCAGCATTTT. Translating gives CASSTRQGRNQPQHF. The rearrangement uses TRBV21-1 and TRBJ1-5; the D segment call TRBD1 is taken from the table without a DNA check. TRBV21-1 represents a pseudogene. The CDR3 extends over 15 amino acids.

The chain uses TRBV5-5 and TRBJ1-5; a weak D match, TRBD1 (5 bases). Per germline, CDR1 SGHKS and CDR2 YYEKEE (reference sequence). V dropped 3 bases and J dropped 3 bases, with 16 bases sitting between them. This CDR3 contains 16 residues. In DNA, the CDR3 is TGTGCCAGCAGCTGGGGGTTTTCTCTTCCCAATCAGCCCCAGCATTTT. Translating gives CASSWGFSLPNQPQHF. Full variable domain (rest looked up from reference TRBV5-5 and TRBJ1-5): DAGVTQSPTHLIKTRGQQVTLRCSPISGHKSVSWYQQVLGQGPQFIFQYYEKEERGRGNFPDRFSARQFPNYSSELNVNALLLGDSALYLCASSWGFSLPNQPQHFGDGTRLSIL.

This clonotype was counted between two and nine times. V and J are TRBV13 and TRBJ2-1; 8 nucleotides match TRBD2. Germline V lookup: CDR1 PRHDT, CDR2 FYEKMQ (reference sequence). This CDR3 has 15 amino acids. Germline trimming cut 5 bases from V and 3 bases from J; bases unmatched to any gene: 6. The CDR3 DNA reads as TGTGCCAGCAGCCCGGGACTAGACGTCTACAATGAGCAGTTCTTC. Amino acid sequence: CASSPGLDVYNEQFF.

The V gene is TRBV6-2 or TRBV6-3, the J gene TRBJ2-3, with unresolved D. The ends were cut back, 0 bases at V and 0 bases at J, with 10 bases in the middle. Germline values: CDR1 MNHEY, CDR2 SVGEGT. This CDR3 contains 16 residues. The CDR3 spells CASSYSSSRSTDTQYF. CDR3 nucleotide sequence: TGTGCCAGCAGTTACTCGAGTAGCCGAAGCACAGATACGCAGTATTTT.

This clonotype appeared a few times. The chain couples TRBV5-1 to TRBJ2-3; TRBD2 matches at 10 bases. This CDR3 spans 15 amino acids. Trimming at V came to 3 bases and at J to 1 base, leaving 2 bases not matched to a gene. CDR1 is SGHRS, CDR2 YFSETQ, per germline. The CDR3 is CASSWGTSGTDTQYF. CDR3 DNA: TGCGCCAGCAGCTGGGGGACTAGCGGCACAGATACGCAGTATTTT.

This clonotype was seen only a few times. The CDR3 spells CAISEQVTRETQYF. The CDR3 nucleotides are TGTGCCATCAGTGAGCAAGTCACTAGAGAGACCCAGTACTTC. This chain connects TRBV10-3 to TRBJ2-4; weak D call: TRBD2 (5 bases). TRBJ2-5 matches the DNA end more closely, so the J call is doubtful. Germline V lookup: CDR1 ENHRY, CDR2 SYGVKD. The CDR3 totals 14 residues.

The V gene is TRBV19, the J gene TRBJ2-3; D remains ambiguous. V was shortened by 4 bases and J by 4 bases, with 9 bases between the two germline ends. Per the germline V gene, CDR1 is LNHDA and CDR2 is SQIVND (reference sequence). This CDR3 is 13 amino acids long. DNA of the CDR3: TGTGCCAGTAGTACCCCCTGGTCAGATACGCAGTATTTT. Translation: CASSTPWSDTQYF. The full variable domain, with the rest looked up from reference TRBV19 and TRBJ2-3, is DGGITQSPKYLFRKEGQNVTLSCEQNLNHDAMYWYRQDPGQGLRLIYYSQIVNDFQKGDIAEGYSVSREKKESFPLTVTSAQKNPTAFYLCASSTPWSDTQYFGPGTRLTVL.

The chain links TRBV7-9 to TRBJ1-4; 11 nucleotides line up with TRBD1. This CDR3 is 16 amino acids long. V lost 5 bases, J lost 4 bases, and 6 bases stayed unmatched. Looked up from germline, CDR1 is SEHNR and CDR2 is FQNEAQ (reference sequence). Written as DNA, the CDR3 is TGTGCCAGCAGCCCCGGACAGGGGGCGATTAATGAAAAACTGTTTTTT. As protein: CASSPGQGAINEKLFF.

This clonotype was seen a few times. This sequence joins TRBV27 and TRBJ2-1; weak D call: TRBD1 (6 bases). The germline V gene encodes CDR1 MNHEY and CDR2 SMNVEV (reference sequence). Trimming stripped 6 bases from V and 5 bases from J, with 17 bases between. The CDR3 consists of 15 residues. The CDR3 coding sequence is TGTGCCAGCAGCCCACCAACAGGGTTCAACAATGAGCAGTTCTTC. Its protein product is CASSPPTGFNNEQFF.

The rearrangement joins TRBV7-2 to TRBJ2-1; D remains ambiguous. V was trimmed by 4 bases and J by 0 bases, leaving 13 bases between them. The CDR3 totals 16 residues. The V gene's germline CDR1 is SGHTA and CDR2 FQGNSA. CDR3 DNA sequence: TGTGCCAGCAGCTCTCAGACCCAAAGCTCCTACAATGAGCAGTTCTTC. Translated: CASSSQTQSSYNEQFF.